This TCR beta chain was identified in a study of cytomegalovirus exposure and HLA in healthy donors. 60 Vbeta and 13 Jbeta primers were used in PCR. Produced via immunoSEQ multiplex PCR; TCRdb's table is partial and in-frame only. The data show about 140,000 clones, approximately 64% seen once. As to this clone: Its antigen is as yet unknown.

Study-wide results and caveats: A later analysis reportedly found fewer N-insertions in an Asian-associated ancestry cluster than the roughly 670-donor mean. Excluded were some V segments that proved indistinguishable, including TRBV6-2 and TRBV6-3. As a later analysis revealed, the rate of TCR association differed by HLA locus, with DRB1 most and HLA-C fewest.

The V and J ends lost 2 bases and 9 bases, in that order; junction bases with no gene match: 9. CDR1 SGHRS and CDR2 YFSETQ come from the germline V gene. The CDR3 is 15 residues long. The gene calls are TRBV5-1 and TRBJ2-1, with 9 bases identical to TRBD2. This clonotype was obtained from a woman aged 35 to 49 in good health and CMV-seronegative. The sample taken for sequencing was PBMCs. The CDR3 sequence is CASSLAAGGWREQFF. The CDR3 DNA follows: TGCGCCAGCAGCTTAGCAGCGGGGGGATGGCGTGAGCAGTTCTTC.